The sequence of this T cell receptor (beta chain) was determined in a study of blood T cell repertoires in COVID-19. In the study's own analysis: Scientists estimated how many nucleated cells there were by amplifying reference gene primers. Libraries were prepared by immunoSEQ multiplex PCR; TCRdb keeps only in-frame clonotypes and omits some of them. V and J calls and clone size follow that table, whereas D and trimming were derived from the DNA. Among under 350,000 clones listed, over 75% were seen once. Germline V gene lookup returns CDR1 SQVTM and CDR2 ANQGSEA. This CDR3 has 14 amino acids. Trimming removed 4 bases from V and 1 base from J, with 13 bases in between.

The sequencing input was peripheral blood. This clonotype originated in a human donor in a cohort sampled during active COVID-19. The chain couples TRBV29-1 to TRBJ1-1; D is ambiguous. CDR3 sequence reads: CSVGRAEKNTEAFF. The CDR3 DNA reads TGCAGCGTTGGGAGGGCAGAAAAGAACACTGAAGCTTTCTTT.